This T cell receptor beta chain was profiled in a study of T cell clonality in common variable immunodeficiency. The germline gives CDR1 SGHDT, CDR2 YYEEEE. CDR3 length equals 14 residues. Study results and limitations: What drives increased CVID clonality needs T cell subpopulation sequencing. Fewer deletions and N-nucleotide insertions were reportedly seen in common variable immunodeficiency TCR beta sequences.

This clone was recorded many times. The target antigen is unknown. The read stops 3 residues short of the end of the CDR3; the missing end is completed from the germline J gene. Here immunoSEQ multiplex PCR was the method, and the copy in TCRdb shows in-frame clones only, minus some. The data show some 38,000 clones, with none appearing a single time. Sequences were obtained from peripheral blood mononuclear cells. The sequence was obtained from a person aged 18 to 75 in good health. V is TRBV5-6 and J is TRBJ1-2; 7 nucleotides match TRBD1. Incomplete CDR3 DNA: TGTGCCAGCACCTACAGGACAGGCCGGGCGGGC. It codes for CASTYRTGRAG. The whole CDR3 protein is CASTYRTGRAGYTF.